One and the same sample provided the 9 T cell receptor beta chains below, sequenced in a study of blood T cell repertoires in COVID-19. Some clones are missing from TCRdb's copy, which holds only in-frame ones; the method was immunoSEQ multiplex PCR. The table shows 100,000 to 110,000 clones, with just over 90% occurring only once. The sequenced sample was peripheral blood. Every receptor here comes from a man aged 50 to 60 with active COVID-19.

The CDR3 coding sequence is TGCAGCGTTACTCAGGGATCCTACGAGCAGTACTTC. This translates into CSVTQGSYEQYF. The V call is TRBV29-1, the J call TRBJ2-7; D is perhaps TRBD1 (5 bases). V lost 5 bases to trimming and J lost 1 base, with 9 bases between them. This CDR3 spans 12 amino acids. Per the germline V gene, CDR1 is SQVTM and CDR2 is ANQGSEA.

This chain uses TRBV4-2 with TRBJ2-1; 7 nucleotides align to TRBD2. This CDR3 has 16 residues. V lost 4 bases, J lost 6 bases, and 12 bases stayed unmatched. Germline V lookup: CDR1 LGHNA, CDR2 YNFKEQ. Here the CDR3 reads CASSPWGGGAVNEQFF. DNA for the CDR3: TGTGCCAGCAGCCCCTGGGGGGGAGGGGCAGTCAATGAGCAGTTCTTC.

The chain recombines TRBV9 with TRBJ2-1; 8 bases match TRBD1. This CDR3 has 17 amino acids. Germline V gives CDR1 SGDLS, CDR2 YYNGEE. The J segment lost 3 bases and the V segment lost 2 bases, leaving 10 bases of the junction unmatched. DNA for the CDR3: TGTGCCAGCAGCGTCGAGGGGGACAGGTCCCTCTACAATGAGCAGTTCTTC. Its protein is CASSVEGDRSLYNEQFF.

The J gene is TRBJ2-1, the V gene TRBV18, with 7 bases lining up with TRBD2. J was trimmed by 4 bases and V by 3 bases; bases with no gene match: 6. This CDR3 has 15 residues. CDR1 and CDR2 (germline): KGHSH, LQKENI. The CDR3: CASSPFSGPYNEQFF. The CDR3 nucleotides are TGTGCCAGCTCACCGTTTAGCGGGCCTTACAATGAGCAGTTCTTC.

The chain employs TRBV6-5 and TRBJ1-3; D unclear. The germline V gene encodes CDR1 MNHEY and CDR2 SVGAGI. V was pared by 6 bases and J by 0 bases, with 12 bases between. The CDR3 totals 15 residues. DNA for the CDR3: TGTGCCAGCAGCCGCGATGCGAGCTCTGGAAACACCATATATTTT. Its protein is CASSRDASSGNTIYF.

In its sample, this clone was seen a few times. The chain couples TRBV2 to TRBJ2-1; 8 bases map to TRBD2. Unmatched junction bases numbered 8, after V lost 8 bases and J lost 8 bases. Germline CDR1 is SNHLY and CDR2 is FYNNEI. The CDR3 is made up of 13 amino acids. The CDR3 loop reads CASQPGGGYEQFF. CDR3 coding DNA: TGTGCCAGCCAGCCGGGAGGGGGTTATGAGCAGTTCTTC. The entire variable domain, with the rest obtained from reference TRBV2 and TRBJ2-1, is as follows: EPEVTQTPSHQVTQMGQEVILRCVPISNHLYFYWYRQILGQKVEFLVSFYNNEISEKSEIFDDQFSVERPDGSNFTLKIRSTKLEDSAMYFCASQPGGGYEQFFGPGTRLTVL.

In its sample, this clone was seen once. The V call is TRBV2, the J call TRBJ2-7, with D possibly matching TRBD2 (5 bases). The CDR3 is 16 residues long. Trimming stripped 3 bases from V and 2 bases from J, with 17 bases between. CDR1 and CDR2 from the germline V gene are SNHLY and FYNNEI. CDR3 bases: TGTGCCAGCAGTGAGAGCGAGCGGCCAATCCCCTACGAGCAGTACGTC. Residues: CASSESERPIPYEQYV.

The rearrangement uses TRBV5-1 and TRBJ2-2, with TRBD2 as a possible D gene (5 bases). CDR1 is SGHRS, CDR2 YFSETQ, per germline. The CDR3 runs 15 residues. V was clipped by 1 base and J by 5 bases, with 12 bases between them. The CDR3 DNA reads TGCGCCAGCAGCTTGCGGATCGGGGAGACCGGGGAGCTGTTTTTT. Translation: CASSLRIGETGELFF.

The chain recombines TRBV27 with TRBJ1-2; TRBD1 matches at 9 bases. Germline values: CDR1 MNHEY, CDR2 SMNVEV (reference sequence). Trimming cost V 5 bases and J 6 bases; bases outside gene matches: 4. CDR3 length: 13 amino acids. DNA of the CDR3: TGTGCCAGCAGTAAAACAGGGGGCGATGGCTACACCTTC. It codes for CASSKTGGDGYTF.